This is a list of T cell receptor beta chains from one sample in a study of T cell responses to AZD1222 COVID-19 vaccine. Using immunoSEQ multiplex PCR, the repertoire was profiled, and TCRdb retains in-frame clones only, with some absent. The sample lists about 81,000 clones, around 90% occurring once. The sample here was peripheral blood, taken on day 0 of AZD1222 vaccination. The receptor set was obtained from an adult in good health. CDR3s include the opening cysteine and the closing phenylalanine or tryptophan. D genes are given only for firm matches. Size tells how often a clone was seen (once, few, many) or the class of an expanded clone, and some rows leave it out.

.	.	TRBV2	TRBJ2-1	CASSERAIATPYNEQFF	TGTGCCAGCAGTGAACGGGCCATAGCGACTCCCTACAATGAGCAGTTCTTC
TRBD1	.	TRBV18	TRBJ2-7	CASSPSGQGPYEQYF	TGTGCCAGCTCACCATCGGGACAGGGGCCATACGAGCAGTACTTC
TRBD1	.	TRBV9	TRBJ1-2	CASSPTGAAVGYTF	TGTGCCAGCAGTCCGACAGGGGCTGCGGTTGGCTACACCTTC
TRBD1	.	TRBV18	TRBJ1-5	CASSLDRDQPQHF	TGTGCCAGCTCACTAGACAGGGACCAGCCCCAGCATTTT
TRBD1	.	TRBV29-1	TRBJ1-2	CSVAKEGQALYGYTF	TGCAGCGTTGCGAAAGAGGGACAGGCGCTCTATGGCTACACCTTC
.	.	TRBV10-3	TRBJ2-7	CAISGTLTYEQYF	TGTGCCATCAGTGGGACGCTCACCTACGAGCAGTACTTC
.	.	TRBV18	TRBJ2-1	CASSPSDHEQFF	TGTGCCAGCTCACCTAGCGACCATGAGCAGTTCTTC
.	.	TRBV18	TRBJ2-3	CASSPSSSSTDTQYF	TGTGCCAGCTCACCAAGCAGCTCTAGCACAGATACGCAGTATTTT
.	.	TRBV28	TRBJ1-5	CASSFGGAASNQPQHF	TGTGCCAGCAGCTTTGGAGGGGCTGCCAGCAATCAGCCCCAGCATTTT
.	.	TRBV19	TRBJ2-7	CASSIGGGLYEQYF	TGTGCCAGTAGTATTGGAGGGGGACTCTACGAGCAGTACTTC
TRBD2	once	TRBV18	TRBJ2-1	CASSGGLAGVAQQFF	TGTGCCAGCTCAGGAGGACTAGCGGGAGTCGCACAGCAGTTCTTC
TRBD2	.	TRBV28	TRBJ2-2	CASGANIGTSGTGELFF	TGTGCCAGCGGAGCGAACATCGGGACTAGCGGCACCGGGGAGCTGTTTTTT
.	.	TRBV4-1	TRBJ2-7	CASSPILKEGEQYF	TGCGCCAGCAGCCCCATCCTCAAAGAGGGCGAGCAGTACTTC
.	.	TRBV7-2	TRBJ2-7	CASSLWAGNGEQYF	TGTGCCAGCAGCTTGTGGGCTGGGAACGGCGAGCAGTACTTC
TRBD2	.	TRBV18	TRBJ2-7	CASSPDGGREQYF	TGTGCCAGCTCACCGGACGGCGGGAGGGAGCAGTACTTC
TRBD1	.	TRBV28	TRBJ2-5	CASSPATGTGTETQYF	TGTGCCAGCAGTCCGGCGACCGGGACAGGCACAGAGACCCAGTACTTC
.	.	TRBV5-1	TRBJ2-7	CASSLTPHGTSSYEQYF	TGCGCCAGCAGCTTGACGCCCCACGGCACTAGCTCCTACGAGCAGTACTTC
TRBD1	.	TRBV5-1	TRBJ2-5	CASSPRTGGTQETQYF	TGCGCCAGCAGCCCTAGGACAGGCGGAACTCAAGAGACCCAGTACTTC
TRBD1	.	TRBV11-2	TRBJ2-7	CASSGGTGDLEQYF	TGTGCCAGCAGCGGCGGGACAGGGGATCTCGAGCAGTACTTC
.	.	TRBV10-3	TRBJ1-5	CAISEPRQPQHF	TGTGCCATCAGTGAGCCACGTCAGCCCCAGCATTTT
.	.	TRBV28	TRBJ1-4	CASSLDTGREKLFF	TGTGCCAGCAGTTTAGATACAGGGAGAGAAAAACTGTTTTTT
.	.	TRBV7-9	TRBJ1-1	CASSPDMNTEAFF	TGTGCCAGCAGCCCCGATATGAACACTGAAGCTTTCTTT
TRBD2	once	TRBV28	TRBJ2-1	CASSFASGAVEQFF	TGTGCCAGCAGTTTTGCTAGCGGGGCAGTTGAGCAGTTCTTC
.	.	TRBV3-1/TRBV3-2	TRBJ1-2	CASSQFGPGEVYGYTF	TGTGCCAGCAGCCAATTTGGGCCGGGGGAGGTCTATGGCTACACCTTC
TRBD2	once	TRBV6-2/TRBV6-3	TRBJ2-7	CASSYAWGMTGGTYEQYF	TGTGCCAGCAGTTACGCATGGGGTATGACGGGAGGCACCTACGAGCAGTACTTC
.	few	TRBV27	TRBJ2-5	CASSLSGPRETQYF	TGTGCCAGCAGTTTATCTGGGCCACGGGAGACCCAGTACTTC